A selection of T cell receptor beta chains follows, all from one sample in a study of control samples from healthy donors and cancer patients. Some clones are missing from TCRdb's copy, which holds only in-frame ones; the method was immunoSEQ multiplex PCR. The sample carries some 140,000 clones, 70% to 90% recorded once. Sequenced sample: blood. The receptors originated from a woman in her 30s in good health. Both conserved end residues are part of each CDR3. Each record gives: J gene, clone size, D gene, CDR3 length, V gene, CDR3 DNA, CDR3 protein. A D gene is named only where the DNA matches it firmly. A row's size may be missing; if present it is once, few, many or a size class.

j_call: TRBJ1-1
clone_size: -
d_call: -
cdr3_length: 12
v_call: TRBV6-5
cdr3_nt: TGTGCCAGCAGTAAATGGAACACTGAAGCTTTCTTT
cdr3_aa: CASSKWNTEAFF

j_call: TRBJ1-3
clone_size: -
d_call: -
cdr3_length: 14
v_call: TRBV9
cdr3_nt: TGTGCCAGCAGCGGACGGTTCTCTGGAAACACCATATATTTT
cdr3_aa: CASSGRFSGNTIYF

j_call: TRBJ1-5
clone_size: -
d_call: TRBD1
cdr3_length: 14
v_call: TRBV6-1
cdr3_nt: TGTGCCAGCAGTGAACCGACAGGGACTCAGCCCCAGCATTTT
cdr3_aa: CASSEPTGTQPQHF

j_call: TRBJ1-1
clone_size: -
d_call: -
cdr3_length: 13
v_call: TRBV12-5
cdr3_nt: TGTGCTAGTGGGAGTCAGCCGAACACTGAAGCTTTCTTT
cdr3_aa: CASGSQPNTEAFF

j_call: TRBJ1-1
clone_size: -
d_call: -
cdr3_length: 13
v_call: TRBV6-5
cdr3_nt: TGTGCCAGCAGCCCGAAGGTGTCAGCGTCGGCTTTCTTT
cdr3_aa: CASSPKVSASAFF

j_call: TRBJ2-2
clone_size: -
d_call: -
cdr3_length: 16
v_call: TRBV5-4
cdr3_nt: TGTGCCAGCAGCTTGGGTAGCGGTGCGAACACCGGGGAGCTGTTTTTT
cdr3_aa: CASSLGSGANTGELFF

j_call: TRBJ2-1
clone_size: -
d_call: -
cdr3_length: 14
v_call: TRBV14
cdr3_nt: TGTGCCAGCAGCCTCAGGAGCTCCTACAATGAGCAGTTCTTC
cdr3_aa: CASSLRSSYNEQFF

j_call: TRBJ2-1
clone_size: -
d_call: -
cdr3_length: 16
v_call: TRBV24-1
cdr3_nt: TGTGCCACCAGTGATCCCCGGAGGTCCCCCTACAATGAGCAGTTCTTC
cdr3_aa: CATSDPRRSPYNEQFF

j_call: TRBJ2-1
clone_size: -
d_call: TRBD2
cdr3_length: 15
v_call: TRBV11-3
cdr3_nt: TGTGCCAGCAGCCTGAGGGCGGGAGGGCCATTGGAGCAGTTCTTC
cdr3_aa: CASSLRAGGPLEQFF

j_call: TRBJ1-5
clone_size: -
d_call: -
cdr3_length: 15
v_call: TRBV7-2
cdr3_nt: TGTGCCAGCAGCCTAATGGACCGGGTTGACAGGCCCCAGCATTTT
cdr3_aa: CASSLMDRVDRPQHF

j_call: TRBJ2-2
clone_size: -
d_call: -
cdr3_length: 17
v_call: TRBV5-4
cdr3_nt: TGTGCCAGCAGTAAAGCAGGGGACCTTGGGGGGATCGGGGAGCTGTTTTTT
cdr3_aa: CASSKAGDLGGIGELFF

j_call: TRBJ2-3
clone_size: -
d_call: -
cdr3_length: 16
v_call: TRBV7-2
cdr3_nt: TGTGCCAGCAGTTCCAATAGCGGAGGGGGCACAGATACGCAGTATTTT
cdr3_aa: CASSSNSGGGTDTQYF

j_call: TRBJ2-5
clone_size: -
d_call: -
cdr3_length: 15
v_call: TRBV11-3
cdr3_nt: TGTGCCAGCAGCTTAAGGCAGGGGAGGGTCGAGACCCAGTACTTC
cdr3_aa: CASSLRQGRVETQYF

j_call: TRBJ2-3
clone_size: -
d_call: -
cdr3_length: 15
v_call: TRBV11-1
cdr3_nt: TGTGCCAGCAGCCCTGGTAGAGGTACCACAGATACGCAGTATTTT
cdr3_aa: CASSPGRGTTDTQYF

j_call: TRBJ2-7
clone_size: -
d_call: TRBD2
cdr3_length: 14
v_call: TRBV6-5
cdr3_nt: TGTGCCAGCAGCTCCGGGACTAGCGGTTACGTGCAGTACTTC
cdr3_aa: CASSSGTSGYVQYF

j_call: TRBJ2-2
clone_size: -
d_call: -
cdr3_length: 16
v_call: TRBV5-1
cdr3_nt: TGCGCCAGCAGCTTACTAGGGGGGACTGACACCGGGGAGCTGTTTTTT
cdr3_aa: CASSLLGGTDTGELFF

j_call: TRBJ2-3
clone_size: once
d_call: -
cdr3_length: 13
v_call: TRBV28
cdr3_nt: TGTGCCAGCAGTTTAGTAGACACAGATACGCAGTATTTT
cdr3_aa: CASSLVDTDTQYF

j_call: TRBJ2-2
clone_size: few
d_call: TRBD2
cdr3_length: 15
v_call: TRBV5-4
cdr3_nt: TGTGCCAGCAGCAAGGGCGGGGAGGGCACCGGGGAGCTGTTTTTT
cdr3_aa: CASSKGGEGTGELFF

j_call: TRBJ2-7
clone_size: -
d_call: -
cdr3_length: 12
v_call: TRBV5-1
cdr3_nt: TGCGCCAGCAGATACGACAGCTACGAGCAGTACTTC
cdr3_aa: CASRYDSYEQYF

j_call: TRBJ1-1
clone_size: once
d_call: -
cdr3_length: 13
v_call: TRBV29-1
cdr3_nt: TGCAGCGTTGAAAGGGGGGCGCTTAGCCCGAATTTCTTT
cdr3_aa: CSVERGALSPNFF

j_call: TRBJ2-2
clone_size: -
d_call: TRBD2
cdr3_length: 15
v_call: TRBV4-2
cdr3_nt: TGTGCCAGCAGCCAGGGACTAGCGGGAGCCGGGGAGCTGTTTTTT
cdr3_aa: CASSQGLAGAGELFF

j_call: TRBJ2-3
clone_size: once
d_call: -
cdr3_length: 14
v_call: TRBV5-4
cdr3_nt: TGTGCCAGCAGCCCTGAGGGAAGAACAGATACGCAGTATTTT
cdr3_aa: CASSPEGRTDTQYF

j_call: TRBJ2-7
clone_size: -
d_call: TRBD2
cdr3_length: 14
v_call: TRBV18
cdr3_nt: TGTGCCAGCTCACCAGCGGGAGACTGGGGGGAGCAGTACTTC
cdr3_aa: CASSPAGDWGEQYF

j_call: TRBJ1-5
clone_size: -
d_call: TRBD1
cdr3_length: 15
v_call: TRBV6-5
cdr3_nt: TGTGCCAGCAGCTCGACCGGGACAGGGGGTCAGCCCCAGCATTTT
cdr3_aa: CASSSTGTGGQPQHF

j_call: TRBJ1-5
clone_size: -
d_call: -
cdr3_length: 13
v_call: TRBV7-6
cdr3_nt: TGTGCCAGCAGCGGATTTGGCAATCAGCCCCAGCATTTT
cdr3_aa: CASSGFGNQPQHF

j_call: TRBJ1-1
clone_size: -
d_call: -
cdr3_length: 14
v_call: TRBV27
cdr3_nt: TGTGCCAGCAGTACATATCCGGCGGGCACTGAAGCTTTCTTT
cdr3_aa: CASSTYPAGTEAFF

j_call: TRBJ2-7
clone_size: -
d_call: -
cdr3_length: 17
v_call: TRBV1
cdr3_nt: TGCACCAGCAGCCAAGATTTGGGACTAGGACGCGCCTACGAGCAGTACTTC
cdr3_aa: CTSSQDLGLGRAYEQYF

j_call: TRBJ1-1
clone_size: few
d_call: -
cdr3_length: 13
v_call: TRBV3-1/TRBV3-2
cdr3_nt: TGTGCCAGCAGCCGCCGGGAAACACTTGAAGCTTTCTTT
cdr3_aa: CASSRRETLEAFF

j_call: TRBJ2-7
clone_size: once
d_call: TRBD2
cdr3_length: 16
v_call: TRBV7-2
cdr3_nt: TGTGCCAGCAGCCCCACCGGGGGGAGCGGGAGTCGGAGGGCGTACTTC
cdr3_aa: CASSPTGGSGSRRAYF

j_call: TRBJ1-1
clone_size: -
d_call: -
cdr3_length: 15
v_call: TRBV5-1
cdr3_nt: TGCGCCAGCAGCTTGGATTCTGGCTCGAACACTGAAGCTTTCTTT
cdr3_aa: CASSLDSGSNTEAFF

j_call: TRBJ2-7
clone_size: -
d_call: -
cdr3_length: 13
v_call: TRBV29-1
cdr3_nt: TGCAGCGTTCAGGAGACAGGAGCCCCCGAGCAGTACTTC
cdr3_aa: CSVQETGAPEQYF

j_call: TRBJ2-5
clone_size: -
d_call: TRBD2
cdr3_length: 16
v_call: TRBV4-1
cdr3_nt: TGCGCCAGCAGCCAAGGGGGACTAGCGGGAGGGGAGACCCAGTACTTC
cdr3_aa: CASSQGGLAGGETQYF

j_call: TRBJ1-2
clone_size: -
d_call: -
cdr3_length: 13
v_call: TRBV3-1/TRBV3-2
cdr3_nt: TGTGCCAGCAGCCAATCTCGGGGGGTCGGCTACACCTTC
cdr3_aa: CASSQSRGVGYTF

j_call: TRBJ2-2
clone_size: -
d_call: -
cdr3_length: 15
v_call: TRBV5-6
cdr3_nt: TGTGCCAGCAGCTTAAGGGGTGGGACCACCGGGGAGCTGTTTTTT
cdr3_aa: CASSLRGGTTGELFF

j_call: TRBJ1-2
clone_size: -
d_call: -
cdr3_length: 14
v_call: TRBV18
cdr3_nt: TGTGCCAGCTCCCCCCCGATTGGCGGCTATGGCTACACCTTC
cdr3_aa: CASSPPIGGYGYTF

j_call: TRBJ2-5
clone_size: -
d_call: -
cdr3_length: 13
v_call: TRBV2
cdr3_nt: TGTGCCAGCAGTGAGTTCCCGCAAGAGACCCAGTACTTC
cdr3_aa: CASSEFPQETQYF

j_call: TRBJ2-1
clone_size: -
d_call: TRBD2
cdr3_length: 15
v_call: TRBV24-1
cdr3_nt: TGTGCCACCAGTGATTTTGGGAGGGCCGGGAATGAGCAGTTCTTC
cdr3_aa: CATSDFGRAGNEQFF

j_call: TRBJ1-2
clone_size: -
d_call: -
cdr3_length: 16
v_call: TRBV6-5
cdr3_nt: TGTGCCAGCAGTTACTCGGACCGGGACATAAACTATGGCTACACCTTC
cdr3_aa: CASSYSDRDINYGYTF

j_call: TRBJ1-2
clone_size: -
d_call: -
cdr3_length: 13
v_call: TRBV7-2
cdr3_nt: TGTGCCAGCAGCCTCCGACTAAACTATGGCTACACCTTC
cdr3_aa: CASSLRLNYGYTF

j_call: TRBJ2-7
clone_size: -
d_call: -
cdr3_length: 15
v_call: TRBV6-5
cdr3_nt: TGTGCCAGCGGCAAAAACCCGGGACACCCTCGGGAGCAGTACTTC
cdr3_aa: CASGKNPGHPREQYF

j_call: TRBJ2-3
clone_size: -
d_call: -
cdr3_length: 13
v_call: TRBV29-1
cdr3_nt: TGCAGCGTTGCGGACTCTGGGGCAGATACGCAGTATTTT
cdr3_aa: CSVADSGADTQYF

j_call: TRBJ2-4
clone_size: -
d_call: -
cdr3_length: 15
v_call: TRBV19
cdr3_nt: TGTGCCAGTACCCCCCTCGGGCAGGGAAAAAACATTCAGTACTTC
cdr3_aa: CASTPLGQGKNIQYF

j_call: TRBJ2-1
clone_size: -
d_call: TRBD2
cdr3_length: 19
v_call: TRBV5-6
cdr3_nt: TGTGCCAGCTACAGGGTTAGTAGCGGGAGCCCCAGCTCCTACAATGAGCAGTTCTTC
cdr3_aa: CASYRVSSGSPSSYNEQFF

j_call: TRBJ2-2
clone_size: -
d_call: -
cdr3_length: 15
v_call: TRBV6-6
cdr3_nt: TGTGCCAGCAGGCAGGACGGTACGAACACCGGGGAGCTGTTTTTT
cdr3_aa: CASRQDGTNTGELFF